This T cell receptor (beta chain) was captured by sequencing in a study of T cell repertoires in cytomegalovirus infection. On the study more broadly: CMV infection plus the matching HLA type was flagged by public TCR beta signatures.

This clonotype occurred a few times. Its target is not known. The study's findings and limits: CMV-specific TCR beta clonotypes restricted by HLA-C were the ones dominating the ex vivo response. Summed public TCR beta family frequency identified CMV carriers bearing the relevant HLA.

TCRdb called the reads again in MiXCR, with one record for every CDR3 protein. The data show 450,000 to 550,000 distinct CDR3 sequences, approximately 17% seen once. CDR1 and CDR2 (germline): MNHEY, SMNVEV (reference sequence). After removal of 9 bases from V and 3 bases from J, the junction contained 5 bases not matched to a gene. There are 13 residues in the CDR3. Sequenced: CD8+ T cells from PBMCs. This TCR came from a human donor in good health (CMV status not recorded). Some clones in this sample may be carry-over from other donors' samples. The gene calls are TRBV27 and TRBJ1-1; TRBD1 matches 9 bases. CDR3 DNA sequence: TGTGCCAGTGAGGGACAGGGAGACACTGAAGCTTTCTTT. This codes for CASEGQGDTEAFF.